This record concerns one TCR beta chain sequence. The data derive from a study of blood T cell repertoires in COVID-19. Background on the study: Italy, Spain and the United States were the sources of the convalescent and acute COVID-19 samples. The cDNA or gDNA used as material had been derived from T cells, B-cell-depleted T cells, or PBMCs.

Data came from immunoSEQ multiplex PCR; TCRdb stores just in-frame clones and leaves some out. This table holds about 270,000 clones, around 90% found once. Participants were aged roughly 18 to 90 years, lived in under 30 US areas, and enrolled virtually. Participant-given clinical history determined each cohort assignment. This clonotype was sampled from a woman between 25 and 40 years old with acute COVID-19. What was sequenced was PBMCs or T cells enriched from blood (not recorded which).

The CDR3 DNA reads TGTGCCAGCAGCTTAAGGCTAGCGGGAGAAGAGACCCAGTACTTC. Its protein product is CASSLRLAGEETQYF. The rearrangement links TRBV7-9 to TRBJ2-5; 10 bases match TRBD2. The length of the CDR3 is 15 residues. CDR1 is SEHNR, CDR2 FQNEAQ, per germline (reference sequence). Trimming cost V 2 bases and J 3 bases; bases outside gene matches: 3.